This TCR beta chain was recovered during a study of cytomegalovirus exposure and HLA in healthy donors. General observations from the study: Later analysis suggested most CMV-associated TCR beta chains were HLA-restricted. As a later analysis revealed, the rate of TCR association differed by HLA locus, with DRB1 most and HLA-C fewest. It was reported in a later analysis that an Asian-associated ancestry cluster showed fewer N-insertions than the approximately 670-donor mean. TCR beta V- and J-gene trimming was later associated with a missense DCLRE1C variant.

Vbeta (60) and Jbeta (13) primers were used in the PCR. Sequencing was performed with immunoSEQ multiplex PCR; in TCRdb, only in-frame clones are kept and a portion is missing. The sample shows 150,000 to 200,000 clones, roughly 73% of them seen only once. In germline, CDR1 is SGHNT, CDR2 YYREEE (reference sequence). V lost 4 bases to trimming and J lost 4 bases, with 18 bases between them. This CDR3 comprises 16 residues. Worth noting for this clone: Its antigen is currently unknown.

This rearrangement joins TRBV5-4 to TRBJ2-1, with a possible D match to TRBD2 (6 bases). What was sequenced was PBMCs. The receptor was derived from a woman under 40 in good health and CMV-seronegative. CDR3 sequence: CASSPLYKRAYNEQFF. The CDR3 nucleotides read TGTGCCAGCAGCCCCCTATACAAGCGGGCTTACAATGAGCAGTTCTTC. Complete variable domain (other parts from reference TRBV5-4 and TRBJ2-1): ETGVTQSPTHLIKTRGQQVTLRCSSQSGHNTVSWYQQALGQGPQFIFQYYREEENGRGNFPPRFSGLQFPNYSSELNVNALELDDSALYLCASSPLYKRAYNEQFFGPGTRLTVL.